One T cell receptor (beta chain) is described in this entry. The CDR3 has 16 residues. Germline CDR1 and CDR2: SGHNT and YYREEE (reference sequence). Germline trimming cut 4 bases from V and 2 bases from J; bases unmatched to any gene: 10. These data come from a study of Ad26.COV2.S vaccination and SARS-CoV-2 variants. For the study at large: Among those in the COV1001 Ad26.COV2.S trial arm was the donor. Ad26.COV2.S was injected intramuscularly once or twice, 56 days apart.

Treatment noted: about 20 received Ad26.COV2.S at low or high dose, single or two shots; about 5 received placebo; per-sample allocation not given. Day 63 after the first vaccine or placebo injection was the time point for sampling. Expressing Wuhan-strain SARS-CoV-2 spike, an Ad26 vector served as the vaccine. Only in-frame clones appear in the TCRdb table, and some are missing; sequencing was by immunoSEQ multiplex PCR. The sample contains 300,000 to 350,000 clones, 75% to 90% of which appear only once. The receptor's source is a person between 18 and 59 years old who received the Ad26.COV2.S COVID-19 vaccine or a placebo. The gene calls are TRBV5-4 and TRBJ2-3; 7 bases fit TRBD2. This sample comprised peripheral blood, obtained in a trial of Ad26.COV2.S vaccine versus placebo. This chain's CDR3 is CASSPPGDYTTDTQYF. In nucleotides, the CDR3 is TGTGCCAGCAGCCCCCCCGGGGACTACACCACAGATACGCAGTATTTT.